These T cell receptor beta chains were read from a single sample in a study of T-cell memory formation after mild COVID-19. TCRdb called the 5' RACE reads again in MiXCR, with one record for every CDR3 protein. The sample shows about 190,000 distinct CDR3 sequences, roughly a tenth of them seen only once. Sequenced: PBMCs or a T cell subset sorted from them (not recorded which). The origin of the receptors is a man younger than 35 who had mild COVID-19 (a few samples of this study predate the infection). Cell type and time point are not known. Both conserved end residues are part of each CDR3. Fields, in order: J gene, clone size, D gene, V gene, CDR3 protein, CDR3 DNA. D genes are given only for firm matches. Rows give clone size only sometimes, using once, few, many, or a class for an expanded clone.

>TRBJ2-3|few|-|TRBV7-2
CASSLEGGNTQYF
TGTGCCAGCAGCTTAGAAGGCGGTAATACGCAGTATTTT
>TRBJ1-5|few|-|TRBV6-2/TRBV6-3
CASSPPADQPQHF
TGTGCCAGCAGCCCCCCCGCGGATCAGCCCCAGCATTTT
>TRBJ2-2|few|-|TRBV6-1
CASSVRAGLSTGELFF
TGTGCCAGCAGTGTAAGGGCAGGTTTATCGACCGGGGAGCTGTTTTTT
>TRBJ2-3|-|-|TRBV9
CASSVEQRADTQYF
TGTGCCAGCAGCGTAGAACAGCGGGCAGATACGCAGTATTTT
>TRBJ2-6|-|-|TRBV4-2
CASSPAGANVLTF
TGTGCCAGCAGCCCAGCCGGGGCCAACGTCCTGACTTTC
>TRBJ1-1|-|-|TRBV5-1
CASSLLGQANTEAFF
TGCGCCAGCAGCTTATTGGGTCAGGCGAACACTGAAGCTTTCTTT
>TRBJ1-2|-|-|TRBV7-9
CASSSRRGQGYTF
TGTGCCAGCAGCTCCAGGCGAGGGCAGGGCTACACCTTC
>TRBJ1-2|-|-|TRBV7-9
CASSPRRSNYGYTF
TGTGCCAGCAGCCCTAGGAGGAGCAATTATGGCTACACCTTC
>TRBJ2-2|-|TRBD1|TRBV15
CATSREPGQGTGELFF
TGTGCCACCAGCAGGGAACCGGGACAGGGGACCGGGGAGCTGTTTTTT
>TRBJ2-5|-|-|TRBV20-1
CSARPTFQGGGIGQYF
TGCAGTGCTAGACCGACCTTTCAGGGCGGCGGGATTGGCCAGTACTTC
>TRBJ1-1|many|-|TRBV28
CASSFQYSNPNTEAFF
TGTGCCAGCAGTTTTCAGTACTCCAACCCGAACACTGAAGCTTTCTTT
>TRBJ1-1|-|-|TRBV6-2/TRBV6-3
CASSAFGSVNTEAFF
TGTGCCAGCAGTGCTTTCGGTTCGGTAAACACTGAAGCTTTCTTT
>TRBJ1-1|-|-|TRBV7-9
CASITSGNTAFF
TGTGCCAGCATAACCTCAGGGAATACAGCTTTCTTT
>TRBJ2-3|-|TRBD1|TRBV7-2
CASFSHRGSTDTQYF
TGTGCCAGCTTTTCCCACAGGGGGAGCACAGATACGCAGTATTTT
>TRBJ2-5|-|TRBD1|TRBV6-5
CASRRTGLETQYF
TGTGCCAGCAGACGGACAGGGTTGGAGACCCAGTACTTC
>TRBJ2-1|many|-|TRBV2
CASSFQGVQNEQFF
TGTGCCAGCAGTTTTCAGGGTGTGCAAAATGAGCAGTTCTTC
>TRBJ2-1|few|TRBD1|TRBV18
CASSPEQGAISEQFF
TGTGCCAGCTCACCAGAGCAGGGGGCGATAAGTGAGCAGTTCTTC
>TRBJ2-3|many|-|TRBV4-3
CASSAQVLSSTDTQYF
TGCGCCAGCAGCGCACAGGTCCTCTCTAGCACAGATACGCAGTATTTT
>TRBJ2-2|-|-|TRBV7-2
CASRLELRGTGELFF
TGTGCCAGCCGCCTCGAGTTGAGGGGAACCGGGGAGCTGTTTTTT
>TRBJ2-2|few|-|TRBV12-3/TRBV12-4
CASSRAQGLTGELFF
TGTGCCAGCAGTAGGGCCCAGGGCTTGACCGGGGAGCTGTTTTTT
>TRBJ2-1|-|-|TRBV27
CASRSGLDNEQFF
TGTGCCAGCAGATCCGGGTTAGACAATGAGCAGTTCTTC
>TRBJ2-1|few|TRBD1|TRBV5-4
CASSLGQGENEQFF
TGTGCCAGCAGCTTGGGACAGGGTGAAAATGAGCAGTTCTTC
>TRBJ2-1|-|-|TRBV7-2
CASSPGTGYNEQFF
TGTGCCAGCAGTCCTGGGACGGGTTACAATGAGCAGTTCTTC
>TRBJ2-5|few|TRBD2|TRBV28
CASTTSEASGVGETQYF
TGTGCCAGCACTACCTCCGAGGCTAGCGGGGTCGGAGAGACCCAGTACTTC
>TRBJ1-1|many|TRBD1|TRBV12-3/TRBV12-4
CASSQQGAFWGAFF
TGTGCCAGCAGTCAACAGGGGGCTTTTTGGGGAGCTTTCTTT
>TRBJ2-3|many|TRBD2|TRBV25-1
CASSEEGTSGGGDTQYF
TGTGCCAGCAGTGAGGAGGGGACTAGCGGAGGTGGGGATACGCAGTATTTT
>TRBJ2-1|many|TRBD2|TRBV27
CASSLRRGDSYNEQFF
TGTGCCAGCAGTTTACGGCGGGGGGATTCCTACAATGAGCAGTTCTTC